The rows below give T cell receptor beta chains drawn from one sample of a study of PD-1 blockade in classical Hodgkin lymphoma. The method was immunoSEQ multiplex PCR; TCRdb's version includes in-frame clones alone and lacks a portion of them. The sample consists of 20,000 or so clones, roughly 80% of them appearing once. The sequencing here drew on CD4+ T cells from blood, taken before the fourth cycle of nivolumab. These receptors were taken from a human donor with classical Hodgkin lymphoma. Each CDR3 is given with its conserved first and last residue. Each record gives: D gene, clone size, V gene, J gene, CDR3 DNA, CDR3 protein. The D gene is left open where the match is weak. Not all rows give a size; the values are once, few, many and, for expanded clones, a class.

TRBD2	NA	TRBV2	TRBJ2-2	TGTGCCAGCAGTCAACAACCGGGACTAGCGGAATCCACGAACACCGGGGAGCTGTTTTTT	CASSQQPGLAESTNTGELFF
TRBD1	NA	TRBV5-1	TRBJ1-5	TGCGCCAGCAGCTTGACAGGGACAGGCCAGCCCCAGCATTTT	CASSLTGTGQPQHF
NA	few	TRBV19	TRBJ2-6	TGTGCCAGTAAAGTTGGGTTGTACTCTGGGGCCAACGTCCTGACTTTC	CASKVGLYSGANVLTF
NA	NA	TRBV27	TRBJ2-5	TGTGCCAGCAGTTTATCAGGGGGTCAAGAGACCCAGTACTTC	CASSLSGGQETQYF
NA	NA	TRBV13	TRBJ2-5	TGTGCCAGCAGCTTAGGGGCGGGACAGCTTTCGGAGACCCAGTACTTC	CASSLGAGQLSETQYF
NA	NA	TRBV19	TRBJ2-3	TGTGCCAGTAGTATAAGGGCTAGCACAGATACGCAGTATTTT	CASSIRASTDTQYF
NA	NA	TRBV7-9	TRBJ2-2	TGTGCCAGCAGCTTGGGGACCAAGAACACCGGGGAGCTGTTTTTT	CASSLGTKNTGELFF
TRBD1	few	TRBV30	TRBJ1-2	TGTGCCTGGACGACAGGGGGTTATGGCTACACCTTC	CAWTTGGYGYTF
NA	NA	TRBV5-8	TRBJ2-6	TGTGCCAGCAGCTTGTATTGGGCCTCTGGGGCCAACGTCCTGACTTTC	CASSLYWASGANVLTF
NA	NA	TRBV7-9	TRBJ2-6	TGTGCCAGCAGCTTAGCAGTTGGGTCTGGGGCCAACGTCCTGACTTTC	CASSLAVGSGANVLTF
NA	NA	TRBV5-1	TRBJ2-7	TGCGCCAGCAGCTTACAGGGCTACGAGCAGTACTTC	CASSLQGYEQYF
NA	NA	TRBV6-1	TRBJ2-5	TGTGCCAGCAGTGATATGGACGTCCAAGAGACCCAGTACTTC	CASSDMDVQETQYF
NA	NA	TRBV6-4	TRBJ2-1	TGTGCCAGCAGTGATAATGGGGACGAGCAGTTCTTC	CASSDNGDEQFF
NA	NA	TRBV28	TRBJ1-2	TGTGCCAGCCATTCTCGGGTGGGCCTCCGGGGCTACACCTTC	CASHSRVGLRGYTF
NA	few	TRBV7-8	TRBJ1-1	TGTGCCAGCAGCTCCGACACAAACACTGAAGCTTTCTTT	CASSSDTNTEAFF
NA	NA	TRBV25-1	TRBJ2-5	TGTGCCAGCAGAGACCAACAGGGATCCCAAGAGACCCAGTACTTC	CASRDQQGSQETQYF
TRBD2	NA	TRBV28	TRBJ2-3	TGTGCCAGCCAGGGGCTAGCGGGAGCGCGCCCGTTGACAGATACGCAGTATTTT	CASQGLAGARPLTDTQYF
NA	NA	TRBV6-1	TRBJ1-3	TGTGCCAGCAGTGAAAGGACAAGTCAAGGAAACACCATATATTTT	CASSERTSQGNTIYF